Presented here are 3 T cell receptor beta chains from one specimen sequenced in a study of blood T cell repertoires in COVID-19. The assay was immunoSEQ multiplex PCR, and TCRdb's table has in-frame clones only and misses some. The sample comprises about 170,000 clones, roughly 84% of which are singletons, and 13% to 15% rests with the top ten. Sample: PBMCs or T cells enriched from blood (not recorded which). Receptors were obtained from a man between 50 and 59 years old who had recovered from COVID-19.

The V gene is TRBV7-2, the J gene TRBJ1-1; the D is unclear. V lost 3 bases, J lost 2 bases, and 10 bases lay in between. CDR3 length: 14 residues. Germline V gene data show CDR1 as SGHTA and CDR2 as FQGNSA. The CDR3, as DNA: TGTGCCAGCAGCTTTCTGGGAGGAAACACTGAAGCTTTCTTT. It encodes CASSFLGGNTEAFF. The whole variable domain, filled in from reference TRBV7-2 and TRBJ1-1, reads GAGVSQSPSNKVTEKGKDVELRCDPISGHTALYWYRQSLGQGLEFLIYFQGNSAPDKSGLPSDRFSAERTGGSVSTLTIQRTQQEDSAVYLCASSFLGGNTEAFFGQGTRLTVV.

This clone was seen only a few times. The chain has TRBV25-1 and TRBJ1-2, with D perhaps matching TRBD1 (5 bases). The germline V and J ends were trimmed by 5 bases and 8 bases, with 30 bases remaining between them. The germline V gene encodes CDR1 MGHDK and CDR2 SYGVNS. The CDR3 runs to 18 residues. This chain's CDR3 is CASSQLGFRSPQRGGYTF. DNA of the CDR3: TGTGCCAGCAGTCAATTAGGATTTCGCTCACCTCAAAGGGGAGGCTACACCTTC.

The rearrangement uses TRBV30 and TRBJ2-2, with 7 nucleotides matching TRBD1. The CDR3 is 13 amino acids. Unmatched junction bases numbered 1, after V lost 3 bases and J lost 3 bases. Germline CDR1 and CDR2: GTSNPN and SVGIG (reference sequence). CDR3 residues: CAWRGQDTGELFF. For the CDR3, the DNA is TGTGCCTGGAGAGGACAGGACACCGGGGAGCTGTTTTTT.